Listed below are T cell receptor beta chains from one sample, sequenced in a study of PD-L1 blockade in urothelial cancer. Data came from immunoSEQ multiplex PCR; TCRdb stores just in-frame clones and leaves some out. Of about 63,000 clones in the sample, roughly 80% were seen once. The input for sequencing was PBMCs, taken around atezolizumab (anti-PD-L1) treatment. These receptor sequences come from a man between 65 and 79 years old with urothelial cancer. The CDR3 runs from the conserved cysteine through the conserved F or W. D genes are given only for firm matches. Rows may omit the clone size; those that give it use once, few, many or a size class.

j_call: TRBJ1-4; clone_size: once; v_call: TRBV19; d_call: -; cdr3_aa: CASSPPGFTGEKLFF; cdr3_nt: TGTGCCAGTAGTCCTCCGGGATTTACGGGTGAAAAACTGTTTTTT
j_call: TRBJ2-5; clone_size: -; v_call: TRBV5-1; d_call: -; cdr3_aa: CASSPTAGETQYF; cdr3_nt: TGCGCCAGCAGCCCGACAGCGGGAGAGACCCAGTACTTC
j_call: TRBJ2-2; clone_size: -; v_call: TRBV5-1; d_call: -; cdr3_aa: CASSLESGTGELFF; cdr3_nt: TGCGCCAGCAGCTTGGAGTCAGGGACCGGGGAGCTGTTTTTT
j_call: TRBJ1-2; clone_size: -; v_call: TRBV18; d_call: TRBD1; cdr3_aa: CASSPPNQQGAYGYTF; cdr3_nt: TGTGCCAGCTCACCACCGAATCAACAGGGGGCTTATGGCTACACCTTC
j_call: TRBJ2-7; clone_size: -; v_call: TRBV7-9; d_call: -; cdr3_aa: CASSLAIDYYEQYF; cdr3_nt: TGTGCCAGCAGCTTAGCGATCGACTACTACGAGCAGTACTTC
j_call: TRBJ2-7; clone_size: -; v_call: TRBV6-6; d_call: -; cdr3_aa: CASSPGLLLDEQYF; cdr3_nt: TGTGCCAGCAGTCCGGGACTTCTCCTAGACGAGCAGTACTTC
j_call: TRBJ2-7; clone_size: -; v_call: TRBV7-9; d_call: -; cdr3_aa: CASSNRQAGDEQYF; cdr3_nt: TGTGCCAGCAGCAACAGACAGGCTGGGGACGAGCAGTACTTC
j_call: TRBJ2-5; clone_size: -; v_call: TRBV10-3; d_call: TRBD2; cdr3_aa: CAISDYAGTSGSVQETQYF; cdr3_nt: TGTGCCATCAGTGACTATGCCGGGACTAGCGGGAGTGTTCAAGAGACCCAGTACTTC
j_call: TRBJ1-2; clone_size: -; v_call: TRBV7-6; d_call: TRBD1; cdr3_aa: CASSLAPGGEDGYTF; cdr3_nt: TGTGCCAGCAGCTTAGCCCCAGGGGGCGAAGATGGCTACACCTTC
j_call: TRBJ2-1; clone_size: -; v_call: TRBV28; d_call: -; cdr3_aa: CASRKDSYNEQFF; cdr3_nt: TGTGCCAGCAGGAAGGACTCTTACAATGAGCAGTTCTTC